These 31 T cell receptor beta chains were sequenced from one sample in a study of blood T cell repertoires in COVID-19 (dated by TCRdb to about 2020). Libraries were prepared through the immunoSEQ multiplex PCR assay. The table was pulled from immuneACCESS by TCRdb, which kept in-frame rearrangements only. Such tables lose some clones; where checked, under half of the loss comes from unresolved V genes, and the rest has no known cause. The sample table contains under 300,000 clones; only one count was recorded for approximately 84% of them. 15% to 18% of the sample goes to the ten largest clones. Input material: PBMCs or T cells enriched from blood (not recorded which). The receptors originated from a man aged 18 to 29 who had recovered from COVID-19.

The CDR3 DNA is TGTGCCAGCTCATCTCAAGCGGGGGGCCTCTCCTACAATGAGCAGTTCTTC. Translation: CASSSQAGGLSYNEQFF. This sequence joins TRBV18 and TRBJ2-1, with 9 bases identical to TRBD2. This CDR3 region has 17 residues. V gave up 5 bases and J gave up 0 bases; unmatched junction bases: 8. The germline V gene has CDR1 KGHSH and CDR2 LQKENI.

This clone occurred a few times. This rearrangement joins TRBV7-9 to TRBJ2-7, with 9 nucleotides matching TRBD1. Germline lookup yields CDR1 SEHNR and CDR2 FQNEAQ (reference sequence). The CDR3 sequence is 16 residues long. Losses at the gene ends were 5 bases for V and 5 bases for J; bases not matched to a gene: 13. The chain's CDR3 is CASSARGQGSFHEQYF. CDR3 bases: TGTGCCAGCAGCGCCCGCGGACAGGGGTCGTTCCACGAGCAGTACTTC.

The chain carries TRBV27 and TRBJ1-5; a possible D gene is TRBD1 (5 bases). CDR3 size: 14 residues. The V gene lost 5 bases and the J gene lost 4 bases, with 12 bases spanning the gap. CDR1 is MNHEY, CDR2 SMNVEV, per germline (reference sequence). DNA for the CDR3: TGTGCCAGCAGTCCGGACAAATATAATCAGCCCCAGCATTTT. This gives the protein CASSPDKYNQPQHF.

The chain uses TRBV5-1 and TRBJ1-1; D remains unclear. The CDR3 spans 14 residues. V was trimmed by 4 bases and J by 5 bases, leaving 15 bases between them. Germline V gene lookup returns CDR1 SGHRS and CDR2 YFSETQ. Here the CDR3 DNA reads TGCGCCAGCAGCCCCCTCATTGGAGGGACTGAAGCTTTCTTT. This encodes CASSPLIGGTEAFF.

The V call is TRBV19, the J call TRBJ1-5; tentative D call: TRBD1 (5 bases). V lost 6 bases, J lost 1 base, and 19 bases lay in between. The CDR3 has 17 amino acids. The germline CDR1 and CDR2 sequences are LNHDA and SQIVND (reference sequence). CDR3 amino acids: CASSRVLGGESNQPQHF. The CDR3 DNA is TGTGCCAGTAGCCGGGTCCTGGGGGGGGAGAGCAATCAGCCCCAGCATTTT. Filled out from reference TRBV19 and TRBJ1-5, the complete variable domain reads DGGITQSPKYLFRKEGQNVTLSCEQNLNHDAMYWYRQDPGQGLRLIYYSQIVNDFQKGDIAEGYSVSREKKESFPLTVTSAQKNPTAFYLCASSRVLGGESNQPQHFGDGTRLSIL.

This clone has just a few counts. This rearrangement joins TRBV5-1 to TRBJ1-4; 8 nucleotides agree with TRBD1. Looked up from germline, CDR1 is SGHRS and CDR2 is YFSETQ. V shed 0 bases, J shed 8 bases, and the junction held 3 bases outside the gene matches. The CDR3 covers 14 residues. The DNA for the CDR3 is TGCGCCAGCAGCTTGGGGGACAGGAGAGAAAAACTGTTTTTT. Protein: CASSLGDRREKLFF.

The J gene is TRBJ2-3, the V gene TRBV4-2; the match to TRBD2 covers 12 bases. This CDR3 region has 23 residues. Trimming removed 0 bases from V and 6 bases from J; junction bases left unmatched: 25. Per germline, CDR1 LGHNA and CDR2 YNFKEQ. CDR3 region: CASSQDIRPPTARTGTSGDTQYF. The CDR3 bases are TGTGCCAGCAGCCAAGATATAAGACCGCCAACGGCGAGAACCGGGACTAGCGGGGATACGCAGTATTTT.

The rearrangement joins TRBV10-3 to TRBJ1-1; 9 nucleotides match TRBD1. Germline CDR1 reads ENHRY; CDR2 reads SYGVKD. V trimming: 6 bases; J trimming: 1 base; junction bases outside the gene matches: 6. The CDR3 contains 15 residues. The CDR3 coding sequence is TGTGCCATCAGCAAGGGGGGACAGGGGAACACTGAAGCTTTCTTT. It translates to CAISKGGQGNTEAFF.

The CDR3 region is CATSQSRTNDDNEQFF. In DNA, the CDR3 is TGTGCCACCAGTCAATCCAGGACAAACGACGACAATGAGCAGTTCTTC. The J gene is TRBJ2-1, the V gene TRBV24-1, with a tentative D call TRBD1 (5 bases). The CDR3 runs to 16 residues. Per the germline V gene, CDR1 is KGHDR and CDR2 is SFDVKD. V was pared by 6 bases and J by 5 bases, with 19 bases between.

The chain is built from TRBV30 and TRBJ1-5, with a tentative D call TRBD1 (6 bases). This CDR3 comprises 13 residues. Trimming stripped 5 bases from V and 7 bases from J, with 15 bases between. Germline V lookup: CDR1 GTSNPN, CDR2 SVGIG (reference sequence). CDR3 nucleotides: TGTGCCTGGTCGACAGGCAGCGGACAGCCCCAGCATTTT. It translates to CAWSTGSGQPQHF.

The CDR3 here is CASRQTQGALRPYF. CDR3 coding DNA: TGTGCCAGCAGACAAACACAGGGTGCCTTGAGGCCGTATTTT. This rearrangement joins TRBV28 to TRBJ2-3; D is perhaps TRBD1 (6 bases). Germline V gives CDR1 MDHEN, CDR2 SYDVKM. This CDR3 spans 14 amino acids. V was clipped by 6 bases and J by 14 bases, with 24 bases between them.

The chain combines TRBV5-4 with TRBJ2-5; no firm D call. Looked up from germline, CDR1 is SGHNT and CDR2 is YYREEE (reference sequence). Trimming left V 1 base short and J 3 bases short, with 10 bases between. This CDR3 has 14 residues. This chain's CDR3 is CASSLFGLKETQYF. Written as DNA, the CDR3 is TGTGCCAGCAGCTTGTTTGGGCTGAAAGAGACCCAGTACTTC.

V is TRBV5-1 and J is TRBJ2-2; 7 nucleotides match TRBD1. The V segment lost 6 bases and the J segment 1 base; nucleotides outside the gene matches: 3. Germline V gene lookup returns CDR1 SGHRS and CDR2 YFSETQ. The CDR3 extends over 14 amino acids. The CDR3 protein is CASNGQVNTGELFF. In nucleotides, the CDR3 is TGCGCCAGCAACGGACAGGTGAACACCGGGGAGCTGTTTTTT. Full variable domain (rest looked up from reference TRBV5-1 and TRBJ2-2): KAGVTQTPRYLIKTRGQQVTLSCSPISGHRSVSWYQQTPGQGLQFLFEYFSETQRNKGNFPGRFSGRQFSNSRSEMNVSTLELGDSALYLCASNGQVNTGELFFGEGSRLTVL.

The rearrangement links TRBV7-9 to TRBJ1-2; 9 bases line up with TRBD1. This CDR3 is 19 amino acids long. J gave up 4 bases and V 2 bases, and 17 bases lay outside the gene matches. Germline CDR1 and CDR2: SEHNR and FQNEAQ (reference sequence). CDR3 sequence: CASSLPQNTGGRIGYGYTF. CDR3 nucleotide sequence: TGTGCCAGCAGCTTACCCCAAAATACAGGGGGCAGAATCGGCTATGGCTACACCTTC. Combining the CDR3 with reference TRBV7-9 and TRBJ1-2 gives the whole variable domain DTGVSQNPRHKITKRGQNVTFRCDPISEHNRLYWYRQTLGQGPEFLTYFQNEAQLEKSRLLSDRFSAERPKGSFSTLEIQRTEQGDSAMYLCASSLPQNTGGRIGYGYTFGSGTRLTVV.

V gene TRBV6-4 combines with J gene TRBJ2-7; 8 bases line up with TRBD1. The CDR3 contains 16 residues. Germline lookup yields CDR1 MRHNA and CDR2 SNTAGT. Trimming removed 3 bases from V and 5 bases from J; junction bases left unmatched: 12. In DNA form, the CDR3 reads TGTGCCAGCAGTGATCATACCCGGGACAGGTGCCACGAGCAGTACTTC. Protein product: CASSDHTRDRCHEQYF.

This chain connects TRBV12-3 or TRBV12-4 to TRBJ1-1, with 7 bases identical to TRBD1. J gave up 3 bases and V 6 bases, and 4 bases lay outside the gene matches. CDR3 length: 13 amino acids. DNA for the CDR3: TGTGCCAGCAGCCCGGACAGGTACACTGAAGCTTTCTTT. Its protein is CASSPDRYTEAFF.

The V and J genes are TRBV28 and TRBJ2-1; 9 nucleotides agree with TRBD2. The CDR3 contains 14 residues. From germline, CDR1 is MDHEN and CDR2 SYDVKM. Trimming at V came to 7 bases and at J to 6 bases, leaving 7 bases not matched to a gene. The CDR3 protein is CASNRIAGVNEQFF. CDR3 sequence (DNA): TGTGCCAGCAATCGAATAGCGGGAGTCAATGAGCAGTTCTTC. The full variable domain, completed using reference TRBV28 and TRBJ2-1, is DVKVTQSSRYLVKRTGEKVFLECVQDMDHENMFWYRQDPGLGLRLIYFSYDVKMKEKGDIPEGYSVSREKKERFSLILESASTNQTSMYLCASNRIAGVNEQFFGPGTRLTVL.

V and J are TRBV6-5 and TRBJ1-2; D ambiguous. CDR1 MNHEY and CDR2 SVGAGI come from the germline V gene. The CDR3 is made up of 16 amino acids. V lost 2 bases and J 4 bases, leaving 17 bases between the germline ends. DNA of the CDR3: TGTGCCAGCAGTTACACACGAGGGAAGGGAAGCTATGGCTACACCTTC. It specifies CASSYTRGKGSYGYTF.

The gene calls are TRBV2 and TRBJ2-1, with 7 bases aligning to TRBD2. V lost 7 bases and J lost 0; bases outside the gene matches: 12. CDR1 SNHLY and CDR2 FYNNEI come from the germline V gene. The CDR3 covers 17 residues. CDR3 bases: TGTGCCAGCACTGTCCCTGTGGGGGGGAGCTCCTACAATGAGCAGTTCTTC. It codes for CASTVPVGGSSYNEQFF.

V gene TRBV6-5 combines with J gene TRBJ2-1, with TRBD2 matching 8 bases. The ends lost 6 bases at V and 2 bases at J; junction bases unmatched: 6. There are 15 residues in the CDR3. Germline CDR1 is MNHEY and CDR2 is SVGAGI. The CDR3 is CASSNGGGPYNEQFF. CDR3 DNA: TGTGCCAGCAGCAACGGGGGGGGCCCCTACAATGAGCAGTTCTTC.

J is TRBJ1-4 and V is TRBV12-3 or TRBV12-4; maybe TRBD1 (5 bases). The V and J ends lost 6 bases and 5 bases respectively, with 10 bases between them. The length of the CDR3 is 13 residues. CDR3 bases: TGTGCCAGCAGACACACAGGAAATGAAAAACTGTTTTTT. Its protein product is CASRHTGNEKLFF.

The CDR3 region is CSASQASGGADTQYF. In DNA form, the CDR3 reads TGCAGTGCTAGTCAGGCTAGCGGGGGGGCAGATACGCAGTATTTT. This chain uses TRBV20-1 with TRBJ2-3; TRBD2 matches at 12 bases. CDR3 length: 15 residues. With 3 bases clipped from V and 4 bases from J, the junction kept 5 bases outside the gene matches. The germline CDR1 and CDR2 sequences are DFQATT and SNEGSKA (reference sequence).

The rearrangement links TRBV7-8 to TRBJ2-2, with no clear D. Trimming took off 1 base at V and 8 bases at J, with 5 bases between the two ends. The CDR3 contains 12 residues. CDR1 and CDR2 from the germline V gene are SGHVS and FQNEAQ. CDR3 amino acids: CASSLELGELFF. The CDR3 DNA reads TGTGCCAGCAGCTTAGAGCTGGGGGAGCTGTTTTTT. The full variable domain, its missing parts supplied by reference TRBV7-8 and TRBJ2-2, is GAGVSQSPRYKVAKRGQDVALRCDPISGHVSLFWYQQALGQGPEFLTYFQNEAQLDKSGLPSDRFFAERPEGSVSTLKIQRTQQEDSAVYLCASSLELGELFFGEGSRLTVL.

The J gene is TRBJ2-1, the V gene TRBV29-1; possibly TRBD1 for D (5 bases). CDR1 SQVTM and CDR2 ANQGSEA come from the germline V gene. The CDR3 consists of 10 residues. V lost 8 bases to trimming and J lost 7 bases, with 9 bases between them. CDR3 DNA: TGCAGCATCAGGGAAAATGAGCAGTTCTTC. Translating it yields CSIRENEQFF.

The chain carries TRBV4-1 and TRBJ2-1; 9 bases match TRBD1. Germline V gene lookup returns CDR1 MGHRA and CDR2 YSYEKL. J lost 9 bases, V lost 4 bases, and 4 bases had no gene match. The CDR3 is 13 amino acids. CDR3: CASSRGTGSEQFF. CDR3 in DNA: TGCGCCAGCAGCCGAGGGACAGGGTCTGAGCAGTTCTTC.

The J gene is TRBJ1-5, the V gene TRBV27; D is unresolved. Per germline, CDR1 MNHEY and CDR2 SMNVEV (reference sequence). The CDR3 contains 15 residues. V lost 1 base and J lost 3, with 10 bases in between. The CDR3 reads CASSLYMGLNQPQHF. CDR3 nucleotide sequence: TGTGCCAGCAGTTTATATATGGGCCTCAATCAGCCCCAGCATTTT.

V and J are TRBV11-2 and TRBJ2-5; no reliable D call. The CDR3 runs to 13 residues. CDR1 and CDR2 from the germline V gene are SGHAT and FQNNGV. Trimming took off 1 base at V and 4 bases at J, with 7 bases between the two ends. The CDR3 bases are TGTGCCAGCAGCTTAGCTCTCTCAGAGACCCAGTACTTC. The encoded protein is CASSLALSETQYF.

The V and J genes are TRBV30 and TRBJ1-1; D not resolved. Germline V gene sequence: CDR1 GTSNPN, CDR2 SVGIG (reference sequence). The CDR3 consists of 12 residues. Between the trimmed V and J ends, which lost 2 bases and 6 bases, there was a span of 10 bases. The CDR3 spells CAWSYSNPEAFF. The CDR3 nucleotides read TGTGCCTGGAGTTACTCTAACCCTGAAGCTTTCTTT. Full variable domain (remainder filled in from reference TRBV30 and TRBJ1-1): SQTIHQWPATLVQPVGSPLSLECTVEGTSNPNLYWYRQAAGRGLQLLFYSVGIGQISSEVPQNLSASRPQDRQFILSSKKLLLSDSGFYLCAWSYSNPEAFFGQGTRLTVV.

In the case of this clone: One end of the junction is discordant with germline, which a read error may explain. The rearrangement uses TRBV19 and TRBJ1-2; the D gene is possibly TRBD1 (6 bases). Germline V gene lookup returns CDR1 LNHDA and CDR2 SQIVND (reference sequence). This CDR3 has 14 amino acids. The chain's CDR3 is CASSIEGQLSGYTF. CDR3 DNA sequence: TGTGCCAGTAGCATAGAGGGACAATTGAGTGGCTACACCTTC.

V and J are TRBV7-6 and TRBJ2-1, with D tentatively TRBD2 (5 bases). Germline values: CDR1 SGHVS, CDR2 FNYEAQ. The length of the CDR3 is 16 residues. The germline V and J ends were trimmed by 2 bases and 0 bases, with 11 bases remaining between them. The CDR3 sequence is CASSLSALASYNEQFF. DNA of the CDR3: TGTGCCAGCAGCTTAAGCGCCCTAGCCTCCTACAATGAGCAGTTCTTC.

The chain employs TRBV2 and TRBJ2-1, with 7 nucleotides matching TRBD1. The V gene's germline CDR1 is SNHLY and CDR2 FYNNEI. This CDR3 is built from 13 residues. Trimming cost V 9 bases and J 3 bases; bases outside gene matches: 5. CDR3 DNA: TGTGCCAGATCGGGGACAGACTACAATGAGCAGTTCTTC. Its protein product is CARSGTDYNEQFF. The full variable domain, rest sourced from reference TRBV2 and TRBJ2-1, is EPEVTQTPSHQVTQMGQEVILRCVPISNHLYFYWYRQILGQKVEFLVSFYNNEISEKSEIFDDQFSVERPDGSNFTLKIRSTKLEDSAMYFCARSGTDYNEQFFGPGTRLTVL.